These 3 T cell receptor beta chains originate from one sample sequenced in a study of tumor-infiltrating lymphocytes in primary liver carcinoma. For blood RNA, unsorted whole blood served as the source, and germline DNA was extracted too. Priming with a constant-region primer yielded TCR beta cDNA from 400 to 550 ng total RNA. Three rounds of nested multiplex PCR with slightly modified ARM-PCR produced TCR beta libraries. A C-beta reverse primer and TRBV1-TRBV30 forward primers served in each of the first two PCR rounds, at ten to eleven cycles apiece. TCRdb recomputed calls from the multiplex PCR reads with MiXCR, one row per CDR3 protein. The data show some 180,000 distinct CDR3 sequences, with 60% seen just once and around three quarters held by the top ten. The source material was peripheral blood. These receptors were taken from a middle-aged man with primary liver carcinoma and hepatitis B virus infection.

A note on this clonotype: The conserved phenylalanine or tryptophan normally closing the CDR3 is absent here, so this likely arose from a read error. Because the CDR3's place on the DNA is in doubt, the DNA is left out and the CDR3 is given as listed by TCRdb. This sequence joins TRBV11-2 and TRBJ2-5. The CDR3 adds up to 11 amino acids, both ends counted. CDR1 and CDR2 (germline): SGHAT, FQNNGV. CDR3 sequence reads: CASSLTETQHS.

For this clonotype: A read error may account for a junction end that differs from germline. The chain joins TRBV11-2 to TRBJ2-2; 8 bases map to TRBD2. CDR3 length: 14 residues. Germline V lookup: CDR1 SGHAT, CDR2 FQNNGV. CDR3 sequence reads: CASGTGGTVGELLF. Written as DNA, the CDR3 is TGTGCCAGCGGCACGGGAGGGACGGTCGGGGAGCTGCTTTTT.

This chain uses TRBV29-1 with TRBJ1-6; 7 bases align to TRBD1. In germline, CDR1 is SQVTM, CDR2 ANQGSEA. The ends lost 3 bases at V and 14 bases at J; junction bases unmatched: 19. The CDR3 has 16 amino acids. CDR3 sequence: CSVESFGETGLSTLHF. As DNA, the CDR3 is TGCAGCGTTGAGAGTTTTGGGGAGACAGGGCTAAGTACCCTCCACTTT.